The 10 T cell receptor beta chains reported below all come from one sample, sequenced in a study of T cell changes during pregnancy in multiple sclerosis. Produced via immunoSEQ multiplex PCR; TCRdb's table is partial and in-frame only. The sample has about 34,000 clones; around nine tenths are singletons. This sample comprised CD8+ T cells from peripheral blood mononuclear cells, obtained in the first trimester of pregnancy. Receptors were obtained from a female donor with multiple sclerosis, enrolled in a pregnancy study.

The V and J genes are TRBV27 and TRBJ2-3, with 14 positions matching TRBD2. CDR1 is MNHEY and CDR2 is SMNVEV in the germline V gene (reference sequence). The CDR3 has 22 amino acids. J was trimmed by 0 bases and V by 10 bases; bases with no gene match: 24. CDR3 loop: CAKPNEGLAGDKGLFSTDTQYF. In DNA, the CDR3 is TGTGCCAAACCTAACGAGGGACTAGCGGGAGACAAGGGCCTTTTTAGCACAGATACGCAGTATTTT.

The rearrangement uses TRBV6-5 and TRBJ1-1; perhaps TRBD1 as D (5 bases). Germline-derived CDR1 and CDR2 are MNHEY and SVGAGI. The length of the CDR3 is 13 residues. Trimming took off 7 bases at V and 1 base at J, with 10 bases between the two ends. CDR3 protein: CASTETENTEAFF. In nucleotides, the CDR3 is TGTGCCAGCACCGAGACAGAGAACACTGAAGCTTTCTTT.

The chain carries TRBV27 and TRBJ2-7; possible D gene TRBD2, 6 bases. CDR3 length: 14 residues. The germline CDR1 and CDR2 sequences are MNHEY and SMNVEV (reference sequence). V lost 5 bases and J lost 0, with 11 bases in between. The CDR3 nucleotides are TGTGCCAGCAGTGCGCTCGGGGGCTCCTACGAGCAGTACTTC. The encoded protein is CASSALGGSYEQYF.

The chain combines TRBV2 with TRBJ2-4; 13 bases agree with TRBD2. In germline, CDR1 is SNHLY, CDR2 FYNNEI. This CDR3 spans 13 amino acids. The V gene end was trimmed by 8 bases and the J gene end by 14 bases; junction bases not matched to a gene: 9. The CDR3 protein is CASSGTSGTEEYF. The CDR3 DNA sequence: TGTGCCAGCTCCGGGACTAGCGGGACTGAAGAGTACTTC.

J is TRBJ2-7 and V is TRBV7-9, with 9 nucleotides matching TRBD1. The CDR3 extends over 14 amino acids. In germline, CDR1 is SEHNR, CDR2 FQNEAQ (reference sequence). V shed 5 bases, J shed 5 bases, and the junction held 7 bases outside the gene matches. CDR3 coding DNA: TGTGCCAGCAGCCCTACAGGGACAGGGAACGAGCAGTACTTC. This gives the protein CASSPTGTGNEQYF.

This clone was counted a few times. This chain joins TRBV28 and TRBJ1-1; D is possibly TRBD1 (6 bases). The CDR3 runs to 12 residues. The V end lost 3 bases, the J end lost 10 bases, and 12 bases lay between the germline ends. Germline V gene data show CDR1 as MDHEN and CDR2 as SYDVKM. CDR3 in DNA: TGTGCCAGCAGTTTCGAGGGGGTGGGAGCTTTCTTT. It translates to CASSFEGVGAFF.

This clone is a singleton in its sample. The CDR3 loop is CSVEAPTTSTAYEQYF. The CDR3 DNA is TGCAGCGTTGAAGCACCCACGACTAGCACAGCCTACGAGCAGTACTTC. J is TRBJ2-7 and V is TRBV29-1; 7 nucleotides agree with TRBD2. V trimming: 1 base; J trimming: 2 bases; junction bases outside the gene matches: 11. Germline V gives CDR1 SQVTM, CDR2 ANQGSEA. This CDR3 is built from 16 residues.

The chain links TRBV7-9 to TRBJ2-7; D unclear. This CDR3 comprises 14 residues. Germline values: CDR1 SEHNR, CDR2 FQNEAQ (reference sequence). Deletions cut 0 bases from V and 4 bases from J, with 10 bases between. The CDR3 DNA sequence: TGTGCCAGCAGCTTAGCGTTATACGGGTACGAGCAGTACTTC. It specifies CASSLALYGYEQYF.

The rearrangement joins TRBV9 to TRBJ1-2; D is possibly TRBD1 (6 bases). The CDR3 spans 11 residues. The V end lost 3 bases, the J end lost 13 bases, and 13 bases lay between the germline ends. The germline V gene encodes CDR1 SGDLS and CDR2 YYNGEE. CDR3 residues: CASSADRRTTF. CDR3 bases: TGTGCCAGCAGCGCAGACAGGCGAACCACCTTC.

The rearrangement joins TRBV28 to TRBJ2-3; 10 nucleotides match TRBD1. V shed 5 bases, J shed 2 bases, and the junction held 10 bases outside the gene matches. The V gene's germline CDR1 is MDHEN and CDR2 SYDVKM. This CDR3 has 17 residues. Here the CDR3 DNA reads TGTGCCAGCAGTGCCCGGACAGGGGGAACGATCACAGATACGCAGTATTTT. This gives the protein CASSARTGGTITDTQYF.